This TCR beta chain was obtained from a study of cytomegalovirus exposure and HLA in healthy donors. Study-level findings and limits: As confirmed in vitro, a few CMV-associated chains were specific for CMV antigens. Most TCR sequences were rare, but some public TCRs occurred in many donors. Per published reports, the classifier diagnosed cytomegalovirus status with high specificity and sensitivity.

The data were produced by immunoSEQ multiplex PCR, yet TCRdb's version contains in-frame clones alone and is incomplete. The sample holds roughly 200,000 clones; roughly 80% are singletons and the top ten take 2.5% to 3.5%. In regard to this clone: Its antigen is undetermined.

Germline CDR1 MDHEN, CDR2 SYDVKM. The CDR3 contains 15 residues. Trimming removed 6 bases from V and 6 bases from J, with 15 bases in between. The donors formed part of the approximately 120-subject validation cohort, distinct from the roughly 700-subject first cohort. The sample consisted of PBMCs. The origin of this receptor is a woman aged 18-35 years in good health and CMV-seropositive. This chain links TRBV28 with TRBJ1-6, with D perhaps TRBD1 (6 bases). CDR3 residues: CASSPVRGANSPLHF. The CDR3 bases are TGTGCCAGCAGCCCAGTCAGGGGTGCTAATTCACCCCTCCACTTT. Variable domain in full (rest from reference TRBV28 and TRBJ1-6): DVKVTQSSRYLVKRTGEKVFLECVQDMDHENMFWYRQDPGLGLRLIYFSYDVKMKEKGDIPEGYSVSREKKERFSLILESASTNQTSMYLCASSPVRGANSPLHFGNGTRLTVT.